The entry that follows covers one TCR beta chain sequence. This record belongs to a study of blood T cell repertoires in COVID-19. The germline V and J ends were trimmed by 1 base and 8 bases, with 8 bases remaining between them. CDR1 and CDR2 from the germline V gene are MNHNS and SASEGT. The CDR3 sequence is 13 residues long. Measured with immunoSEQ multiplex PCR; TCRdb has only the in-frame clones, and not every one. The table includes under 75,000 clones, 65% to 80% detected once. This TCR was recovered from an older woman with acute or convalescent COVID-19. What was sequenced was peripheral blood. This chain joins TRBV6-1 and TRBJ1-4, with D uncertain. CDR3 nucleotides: TGTGCCAGCAGTGAAGGTCGTAAAGAAAAACTGTTTTTT. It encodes CASSEGRKEKLFF.